This T cell receptor beta chain is from a study of T cell repertoires in cytomegalovirus infection. There are a few counts of this clonotype. Its target is unknown. CDR1 and CDR2 from the germline V gene are ENHRY and SYGVKD. Trimming left V 8 bases short and J 3 bases short, with 14 bases between. CDR3 length: 13 residues. Study-wide points: Predominance within the ex vivo response was attributable to HLA-C-restricted CMV-specific TCR beta clonotypes. Public TCR beta family frequency separated CMV-and-HLA carriers, including in an independent cohort.

TCRdb called the reads again in MiXCR, with one record for every CDR3 protein. The sample records nearly 650,000 distinct CDR3 sequences, roughly 24% being singletons. J is TRBJ2-7 and V is TRBV10-3; D tentatively fits TRBD1 or TRBD2 (5 bases each). Specimen: CD8+ T cells from PBMCs. This clonotype originated in a human donor in good health (CMV status not recorded). Some clones in this sample may be carry-over from other donors' samples. CDR3 nucleotides: TGTGCCATCGCTGGGGACGGCAGCTACGAGCAGTACTTC. Protein product: CAIAGDGSYEQYF.